A selection of T cell receptor beta chains follows, all from one sample in a study of blood T cell repertoires in COVID-19. Libraries were prepared by immunoSEQ multiplex PCR; TCRdb keeps only in-frame clonotypes and omits some of them. The table lists about 20,000 clones, approximately 84% of them singletons. Specimen: peripheral blood. These receptors were collected from a man between 45 and 60 years old with active COVID-19. The CDR3 runs from the conserved cysteine through the conserved F or W. Each record gives: V gene, J gene, D gene, clone size, CDR3 DNA, CDR3 protein. The D gene is left open where the match is weak. Clone size is not always given. Where it is, it says once, few, many or a class for expanded clones.

>TRBV5-6|TRBJ2-7|.|.
TGTGCCAGCAGCTTGTTTAACGAGCAGTACTTC
CASSLFNEQYF
>TRBV7-9|TRBJ1-1|.|.
TGTGCCAGCAGCGCCCCCGGGGGAGGGATGAACACTGAAGCTTTCTTT
CASSAPGGGMNTEAFF
>TRBV6-5|TRBJ1-1|.|.
TGTGCCAGCAGTTCCCGGGAGATGTGGGACACTGAAGCTTTCTTT
CASSSREMWDTEAFF
>TRBV11-2|TRBJ1-4|.|.
TGTGCCAGCAGCCACGGACTCTTAGGTAGTAGAAAGGAAAAACTGTTTTTT
CASSHGLLGSRKEKLFF
>TRBV5-1|TRBJ2-7|TRBD1|few
TGCGCCAGCAGCTTGGACCAGGGACAGGGGACCTACGAGCAGTACTTC
CASSLDQGQGTYEQYF
>TRBV18|TRBJ1-4|.|once
TGTGCCAGCTCACCGGGCGTAACCTCGGGGAATGAAAAACTGTTTTTT
CASSPGVTSGNEKLFF
>TRBV11-2|TRBJ2-4|.|.
TGTGCCAGCGGACCCTCCTACAGGAAAAACATTCAGTACTTC
CASGPSYRKNIQYF
>TRBV12-3/TRBV12-4|TRBJ2-7|.|.
TGTGCCAGCAGTTTGGGCCTCTCCTACGAGCAGTACTTC
CASSLGLSYEQYF
>TRBV4-1|TRBJ1-2|.|.
TGCGCCAGCAGCCTAATGAGTAAACTAAGGTATGGCTACACCTTC
CASSLMSKLRYGYTF
>TRBV7-2|TRBJ1-5|.|.
TGTGCCAGCAGCTTTGCGGGCCTTAGCAATCAGCCCCAGCATTTT
CASSFAGLSNQPQHF
>TRBV27|TRBJ1-2|TRBD1|.
TGTGCCAGCAGCGGACAGGGCAACTATGGCTACACCTTC
CASSGQGNYGYTF
>TRBV27|TRBJ1-4|.|.
TGTGCCAGCAGTCTCACCCGAAGTAGCGAAAAACTGTTTTTT
CASSLTRSSEKLFF
>TRBV10-3|TRBJ1-3|TRBD1|.
TGTGCCATCAGTGAGTCGAGGGGGCAGAACACCATATATTTT
CAISESRGQNTIYF
>TRBV7-9|TRBJ2-7|.|.
TGTGCCAGCAGCTCGAGTGCGTACGAGCAGTACTTC
CASSSSAYEQYF
>TRBV20-1|TRBJ1-2|.|.
TGCAGTGCTAGTACCCAGGGCTATGGCTACACCTTC
CSASTQGYGYTF
>TRBV5-6|TRBJ2-7|TRBD1|once
TGTGCCAGCAGCTGGGACAGGGGGAGAGAGCAGTACTTC
CASSWDRGREQYF
>TRBV30|TRBJ1-1|TRBD1|.
TGTGCCTGGAGGATAGCTGGGACAGGGATAGCTTTCTTT
CAWRIAGTGIAFF
>TRBV10-3|TRBJ1-1|.|.
TGTGCCATCAGTGGAGAGGGGGGGGACACTGAAGCTTTCTTT
CAISGEGGDTEAFF
>TRBV2|TRBJ1-2|TRBD1|.
TGTGCCAGCAGTGAAACCGGGCAGGGGGCAAACTATGGCTACACCTTC
CASSETGQGANYGYTF
>TRBV30|TRBJ2-7|TRBD1|.
TGTGCCTGGAGTGCCGGGACAGGGTTCGTTTACGAGCAGTACTTC
CAWSAGTGFVYEQYF
>TRBV13|TRBJ2-1|.|.
TGTGCCAGCAGCACAGGGAGTTCCTACAATGAGCAGTTCTTC
CASSTGSSYNEQFF
>TRBV7-9|TRBJ1-4|.|once
TGTGCCAGCAGCTTAGAGACTGGAGTTAATGAAAAACTGTTTTTT
CASSLETGVNEKLFF
>TRBV19|TRBJ1-5|.|once
TGTGCCAGTTTGCCCGGGGGGGTTAATCAGCCCCAGCATTTT
CASLPGGVNQPQHF
>TRBV25-1|TRBJ2-7|.|.
TGTGCCAGCAGTGAATCCATAGAGGAGGACGAGCAGTACTTC
CASSESIEEDEQYF
>TRBV5-3|TRBJ2-1|TRBD2|.
TGTGCCAGAAGCGTGCCTCCCGGGCGGGGGGTCCCCAGCTCCTACAATGAGCAGTTCTTC
CARSVPPGRGVPSSYNEQFF
>TRBV6-2/TRBV6-3|TRBJ1-4|.|.
TGTGCCAGCAGTTACTCGGCCAGTATCGGGAAACTGTTTTTT
CASSYSASIGKLFF
>TRBV18|TRBJ2-7|TRBD1|.
TGTGCCAGCTCACCTCTCCGGGACAGGGGCGGCGAGCAGTACTTC
CASSPLRDRGGEQYF
>TRBV29-1|TRBJ1-2|.|.
TGCAGCGGCTACACGGGGGGCTACACCTTC
CSGYTGGYTF
>TRBV2|TRBJ2-1|.|.
TGTGCCAGCATCCCCAACTCCCCAGCGGGTCCTCCCTACAATGAGCAGTTCTTC
CASIPNSPAGPPYNEQFF
>TRBV10-3|TRBJ2-1|.|.
TGTGCCACCTCAGGGGGGTTTGAGCAGTTCTTC
CATSGGFEQFF
>TRBV4-2|TRBJ2-3|.|.
TGTGCCAGCAGCCGCCGAGATCCTAGCACAGATACGCAGTATTTT
CASSRRDPSTDTQYF
>TRBV5-4|TRBJ1-2|TRBD1|.
TGTGCCAGCAGCTTGGTAAAGAGAATTCAGGGACAGGGAGGGAGCTACACCTTC
CASSLVKRIQGQGGSYTF
>TRBV11-1|TRBJ1-3|TRBD1|.
TGTGCCAGCACACAGGACAGGGGAACTGGAAACACCATATATTTT
CASTQDRGTGNTIYF
>TRBV5-6|TRBJ1-4|.|.
TGTGCCAGCAGCCTATTGTTGGGGGCGGACCCCATCGAAAAACTGTTTTTT
CASSLLLGADPIEKLFF
>TRBV5-6|TRBJ2-2|TRBD2|.
TGTGCCAGCAGCTTGGAACTAGCGGGGGGGCTCACCGGGGAGCTGTTTTTT
CASSLELAGGLTGELFF
>TRBV4-2|TRBJ1-2|TRBD1|.
TGTGCCAGCAGCCAAGACGACAGGGCGGGGGGCTACACCTTC
CASSQDDRAGGYTF
>TRBV28|TRBJ1-2|.|.
TGTGCCAGCCTTCACTCAGGGCTTTCTGGCTACACCTTC
CASLHSGLSGYTF
>TRBV12-3/TRBV12-4|TRBJ2-1|.|once
TGTGCCAGCAGTTTACCGTCCGTCAGTGAGCAGTTCTTC
CASSLPSVSEQFF
>TRBV12-3/TRBV12-4|TRBJ1-2|.|.
TGTGCCAGCAGTGATACATTCGGGTATGGCTACACCTTC
CASSDTFGYGYTF
>TRBV7-9|TRBJ2-1|TRBD1|.
TGTGCCAGCAGCCCGCGGACAGGGGGCCTGGTGGGGTACAATGAGCAGTTCTTC
CASSPRTGGLVGYNEQFF
>TRBV9|TRBJ1-2|TRBD1|.
TGTGCCAGCAGCGCCCGACAGGGGAAATCACTCCCCTATCGGGGCTACACCTTC
CASSARQGKSLPYRGYTF
>TRBV6-4|TRBJ2-3|TRBD2|.
TGTGCCAGCAGTGAGAGGGAGGGAGACACAGATACGCAGTATTTT
CASSEREGDTDTQYF
>TRBV14|TRBJ2-7|TRBD2|.
TGTGCCAGCAGCCTCACCGGGACTAGCGTCCACGCCGAGCAGTACTTC
CASSLTGTSVHAEQYF
>TRBV30|TRBJ1-6|.|.
TGTGCCTTCGACAGAAGTCCTAATTCACCCCTCCACTTT
CAFDRSPNSPLHF
>TRBV6-5|TRBJ2-7|TRBD1|.
TGTGCCAGCAGCCGGACAGGGGAAACTTACGAGCAGTACTTC
CASSRTGETYEQYF
>TRBV9|TRBJ2-5|.|.
TGTGCCAGCAGCCCCCAGGAGACCCAGTACTTC
CASSPQETQYF
>TRBV13|TRBJ2-5|TRBD1|.
TGTGCCAGCAGCCCGGGACAGGGAGACCAAGAGACCCAGTACTTC
CASSPGQGDQETQYF
>TRBV28|TRBJ1-4|.|.
TGTGCCAGCAGTCCCCAGGGACTCGGTGAAAAACTGTTTTTT
CASSPQGLGEKLFF
>TRBV7-2|TRBJ2-1|TRBD2|.
TGTGCCAGCAGCCCGCCGGGACTAGCGGGGGGCGGGCAGTTCTTC
CASSPPGLAGGGQFF
>TRBV5-6|TRBJ1-4|.|.
TGTGCCAGCAGTCGCACACAGGGCTTCGGAGAAAAACTGTTTTTT
CASSRTQGFGEKLFF
>TRBV15|TRBJ2-2|.|.
TGTGCCACCAGCAGAGATGTTGGGAGCACCGGGGAGCTGTTTTTT
CATSRDVGSTGELFF
>TRBV12-3/TRBV12-4|TRBJ2-3|.|.
TGTGCCAGCAGTCCGGACAGAACAGATACGCAGTATTTT
CASSPDRTDTQYF
>TRBV5-1|TRBJ2-5|TRBD2|.
TGCGCCAGCAGCTTCGCCGGGACTAGCGGGGGGGCGGAGACCCAGTACTTC
CASSFAGTSGGAETQYF
>TRBV29-1|TRBJ2-7|.|once
TGCAGCGTTGAAGGACAGTCCTACGAGCAGTACTTC
CSVEGQSYEQYF
>TRBV19|TRBJ1-3|TRBD1|.
TGTGCCAGTAGTATGTGGACAGGGGGCACTGGAAACACCATATATTTT
CASSMWTGGTGNTIYF